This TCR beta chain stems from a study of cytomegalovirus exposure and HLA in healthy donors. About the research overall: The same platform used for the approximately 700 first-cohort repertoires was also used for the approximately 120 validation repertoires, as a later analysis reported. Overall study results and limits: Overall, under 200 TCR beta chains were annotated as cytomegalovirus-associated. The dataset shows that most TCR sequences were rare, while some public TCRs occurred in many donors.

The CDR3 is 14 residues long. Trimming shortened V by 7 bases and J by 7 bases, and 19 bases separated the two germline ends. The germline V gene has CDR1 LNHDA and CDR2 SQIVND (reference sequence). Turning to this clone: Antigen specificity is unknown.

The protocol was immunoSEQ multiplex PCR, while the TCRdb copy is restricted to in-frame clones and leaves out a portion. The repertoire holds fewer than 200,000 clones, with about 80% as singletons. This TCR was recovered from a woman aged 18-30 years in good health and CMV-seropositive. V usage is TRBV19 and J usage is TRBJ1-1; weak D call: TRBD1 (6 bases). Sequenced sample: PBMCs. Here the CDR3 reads CASTPRAGGLEAFF. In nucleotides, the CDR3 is TGTGCCAGTACCCCCCGCGCCGGGGGGCTTGAAGCTTTCTTT. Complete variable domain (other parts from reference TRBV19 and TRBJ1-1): DGGITQSPKYLFRKEGQNVTLSCEQNLNHDAMYWYRQDPGQGLRLIYYSQIVNDFQKGDIAEGYSVSREKKESFPLTVTSAQKNPTAFYLCASTPRAGGLEAFFGQGTRLTVV.